The next 20 T cell receptor beta chains were all read from a single sample in a study of T cell changes during pregnancy in multiple sclerosis. Generated by immunoSEQ multiplex PCR, the TCRdb table keeps only in-frame clones and is missing some. This sample has 40,000 to 60,000 clones; 90% occur once, and the top ten carry under 1.5%. Sequenced here: peripheral blood, sampled in the first trimester of pregnancy. The origin of the receptors is a female donor in good health, enrolled as a control in a pregnancy study.

About this clone itself: Additional DNA sequences in this sample encode the identical CDR3. V is TRBV6-5 and J is TRBJ2-7; 14 bases line up with TRBD2. Germline assignment: CDR1 MNHEY and CDR2 SVGAGI. Trimming removed 2 bases from V and 4 bases from J; junction bases left unmatched: 1. This CDR3 has 15 amino acids. CDR3 loop: CASSYRLAGGYEQYF. The CDR3 coding sequence is TGTGCCAGCAGTTACCGACTAGCGGGGGGGTACGAGCAGTACTTC.

The rearrangement links TRBV5-8 to TRBJ1-4; D is perhaps TRBD1 (6 bases). The germline V and J ends were trimmed by 5 bases and 0 bases, with 14 bases remaining between them. CDR3 size: 16 residues. Germline-derived CDR1 and CDR2 are SGHTS and YDEGEE. CDR3 nucleotide sequence: TGTGCCAGCAGTTGGGACACCTATGCAACTAATGAAAAACTGTTTTTT. Encoded protein: CASSWDTYATNEKLFF. Variable domain in full (rest from reference TRBV5-8 and TRBJ1-4): EAGVTQSPTHLIKTRGQQATLRCSPISGHTSVYWYQQALGLGLQFLLWYDEGEERNRGNFPPRFSGRQFPNYSSELNVNALELEDSALYLCASSWDTYATNEKLFFGSGTQLSVL.

V usage is TRBV29-1 and J usage is TRBJ1-2; D is uncertain. V dropped 5 bases and J dropped 0 bases, with 7 bases sitting between them. The CDR3 covers 12 residues. Per the germline V gene, CDR1 is SQVTM and CDR2 is ANQGSEA. This CDR3 is CSVQNTNYGYTF. As DNA, the CDR3 is TGCAGCGTTCAGAACACTAACTATGGCTACACCTTC.

The J gene is TRBJ1-6, the V gene TRBV5-1; TRBD1 matches 9 bases. This CDR3 has 16 amino acids. From germline, CDR1 is SGHRS and CDR2 YFSETQ. V dropped 4 bases and J dropped 9; count of bases not matched to a gene: 11. The CDR3 here is CASSLTGDRDGSPLHF. The CDR3 coding sequence is TGCGCCAGCAGCCTGACGGGGGACAGGGATGGTTCACCCCTCCACTTT. Based on the CDR3 plus reference TRBV5-1 and TRBJ1-6, the full variable domain is KAGVTQTPRYLIKTRGQQVTLSCSPISGHRSVSWYQQTPGQGLQFLFEYFSETQRNKGNFPGRFSGRQFSNSRSEMNVSTLELGDSALYLCASSLTGDRDGSPLHFGNGTRLTVT.

V and J are TRBV11-2 and TRBJ2-7; D remains ambiguous. There are 16 residues in the CDR3. The V gene's germline CDR1 is SGHAT and CDR2 FQNNGV. Trimming stripped 4 bases from V and 2 bases from J, with 18 bases between. The CDR3 DNA reads TGTGCCAGCAGCTCCCCCCCACAGAGACCTACCTACGAGCAGTACTTC. Its protein product is CASSSPPQRPTYEQYF.

This sequence joins TRBV2 and TRBJ2-3; weak D call: TRBD2 (6 bases). This CDR3 comprises 15 residues. V lost 3 bases to trimming and J lost 1 base, with 11 bases between them. The germline V gene has CDR1 SNHLY and CDR2 FYNNEI. CDR3 loop: CASSDARGGTDTQYF. DNA of the CDR3: TGTGCCAGCAGTGATGCTCGCGGGGGCACAGATACGCAGTATTTT.

The chain recombines TRBV19 with TRBJ2-1, with D possibly being TRBD2 (7 bases). The V and J ends lost 5 bases and 4 bases respectively, with 15 bases between them. The germline V gene has CDR1 LNHDA and CDR2 SQIVND (reference sequence). This CDR3 is built from 15 residues. CDR3 sequence (DNA): TGTGCCAGTAGTCCACCACAGGGAGGGTACAATGAGCAGTTCTTC. Its translation is CASSPPQGGYNEQFF.

This clone came up once. The chain recombines TRBV19 with TRBJ1-1; 7 bases align to TRBD1. The CDR3 extends over 13 amino acids. Losses at the gene ends were 5 bases for V and 4 bases for J; bases not matched to a gene: 4. In germline, CDR1 is LNHDA, CDR2 SQIVND (reference sequence). CDR3 region: CASSQGQVTEAFF. Written as DNA, the CDR3 is TGTGCCAGTAGTCAAGGACAGGTCACTGAAGCTTTCTTT.

The chain links TRBV7-2 to TRBJ2-1; 9 bases line up with TRBD2. V lost 3 bases and J lost 4; bases outside the gene matches: 4. The CDR3 length is 15 residues. Germline lookup yields CDR1 SGHTA and CDR2 FQGNSA. The CDR3 nucleotides are TGTGCCAGCAGCTTGGCGACTAGCGGATACAATGAGCAGTTCTTC. This gives the protein CASSLATSGYNEQFF. Complete variable domain (other parts from reference TRBV7-2 and TRBJ2-1): GAGVSQSPSNKVTEKGKDVELRCDPISGHTALYWYRQSLGQGLEFLIYFQGNSAPDKSGLPSDRFSAERTGGSVSTLTIQRTQQEDSAVYLCASSLATSGYNEQFFGPGTRLTVL.

The gene calls are TRBV13 and TRBJ2-3; 9 bases align to TRBD2. Germline lookup yields CDR1 PRHDT and CDR2 FYEKMQ (reference sequence). Trimming took 2 bases from V and 3 from J; bases not matched to a gene: 3. This CDR3 region has 15 residues. CDR3 amino acids: CASSLSSGTTDTQYF. The CDR3 DNA reads as TGTGCCAGCAGCTTATCTAGCGGGACAACAGATACGCAGTATTTT.

V and J are TRBV29-1 and TRBJ2-5; weak D call: TRBD1 (6 bases). This CDR3 is 12 amino acids long. Germline values: CDR1 SQVTM, CDR2 ANQGSEA. Trimming removed 6 bases at V and 5 bases at J, with 13 bases between. The CDR3 is CSVTGTQETQYF. The CDR3 region has the DNA TGCAGCGTCACCGGGACACAGGAGACCCAGTACTTC.

The chain couples TRBV5-1 to TRBJ2-2; 11 bases are a match to TRBD2. The CDR3 covers 16 residues. Trimming at V came to 4 bases and at J to 0 bases, leaving 2 bases not matched to a gene. Germline CDR1 SGHRS, CDR2 YFSETQ. The CDR3 here is CASSGLAGANTGELFF. The CDR3 DNA follows: TGCGCCAGCAGCGGACTAGCGGGCGCGAACACCGGGGAGCTGTTTTTT.

The genes are TRBV30 and TRBJ2-1; maybe TRBD2 (6 bases). Between the trimmed V and J ends, which lost 0 bases and 8 bases, there was a span of 20 bases. Germline-derived CDR1 and CDR2 are GTSNPN and SVGIG (reference sequence). CDR3 size: 16 residues. The CDR3 region is CAWSVIPTGVGDEQFF. The CDR3 DNA follows: TGTGCCTGGAGTGTAATCCCCACGGGGGTTGGGGATGAGCAGTTCTTC.

The chain joins TRBV12-1 to TRBJ2-7; whether TRBD2, the table's D call, matches the DNA was not checked. TRBV12-1 counts as a pseudogene. This CDR3 has 17 amino acids. The CDR3 here is CASSPTRRDSETYEQYF. In DNA form, the CDR3 reads TGTGCCAGCAGCCCCACCCGCCGGGACTCCGAAACGTACGAGCAGTACTTC.

The rearrangement joins TRBV2 to TRBJ2-1; D might be TRBD2 (6 bases). Per germline, CDR1 SNHLY and CDR2 FYNNEI. V was cut by 4 bases and J by 7 bases, with 17 bases left in between. This CDR3 has 15 amino acids. As DNA, the CDR3 is TGTGCCAGCAGTGTGGCCGCCGCGGGGATGAATGAGCAGTTCTTC. This codes for CASSVAAAGMNEQFF. Full variable domain (outside the CDR3, taken from reference TRBV2 and TRBJ2-1): EPEVTQTPSHQVTQMGQEVILRCVPISNHLYFYWYRQILGQKVEFLVSFYNNEISEKSEIFDDQFSVERPDGSNFTLKIRSTKLEDSAMYFCASSVAAAGMNEQFFGPGTRLTVL.

The rearrangement joins TRBV9 to TRBJ1-5; no reliable D call. Germline-derived CDR1 and CDR2 are SGDLS and YYNGEE. V lost 7 bases to trimming and J lost 2 bases, with 7 bases between them. This CDR3 has 12 amino acids. In DNA form, the CDR3 reads TGTGCCAGCGGAACAGGCAATCAGCCCCAGCATTTT. The encoded protein is CASGTGNQPQHF.

The chain has TRBV2 and TRBJ1-2; 7 bases map to TRBD1. Germline V gene data show CDR1 as SNHLY and CDR2 as FYNNEI. After removal of 5 bases from V and 0 bases from J, the junction contained 6 bases not matched to a gene. The CDR3 loop spans 15 amino acids. The CDR3 loop reads CASSRGDSTNYGYTF. The CDR3 coding sequence is TGTGCCAGCAGTCGTGGGGACAGTACTAACTATGGCTACACCTTC.

This chain connects TRBV28 to TRBJ2-7; TRBD2 is a possible D gene (5 bases). Germline V gene data show CDR1 as MDHEN and CDR2 as SYDVKM. The ends were cut back, 3 bases at V and 9 bases at J, with 18 bases in the middle. There are 14 residues in the CDR3. Here the CDR3 DNA reads TGTGCCAGCAGTTTTGGTTCACGGGGATCAGGGCAGTACTTC. Its translation is CASSFGSRGSGQYF.

The count of this clone is one. The chain recombines TRBV7-4 with TRBJ2-4, with 7 bases that match TRBD2. Germline V CDR1 and CDR2: SGHVT, SQSDAQ. J gave up 0 bases and V 3 bases, and 8 bases lay outside the gene matches. This CDR3 is built from 17 residues. CDR3 sequence (DNA): TGTGCCAGCAGCTTGAATCCTGCTAGCGGAGCCAAAAACATTCAGTACTTC. Its protein is CASSLNPASGAKNIQYF.

The V and J genes are TRBV18 and TRBJ2-3; D is unclear. The germline gives CDR1 KGHSH, CDR2 LQKENI. V lost 6 bases, J lost 7 bases, and 11 bases lay in between. The CDR3 runs to 12 residues. CDR3 sequence: CASSYPPNTQYF. The CDR3 nucleotides are TGTGCCAGCTCCTACCCCCCCAATACGCAGTATTTT.